Listed below are T cell receptor beta chains from one sample, sequenced in a study of T cell repertoires in cytomegalovirus infection. TCRdb re-called the reads through MiXCR, storing one row per CDR3 protein. The repertoire has more than 150,000 distinct CDR3 sequences, around 20% of them found once; the top ten carry approximately 2.9%. The sample comprised PBMCs. Source of these receptors: a human donor in good health (CMV status not recorded). Some clones in this sample may be carry-over from other donors' samples. The CDR3 runs from the conserved cysteine through the conserved F or W. Fields, in order: D gene, J gene, V gene, clone size, CDR3 DNA, CDR3 protein. D genes are given only for firm matches. A row's size may be missing; if present it is once, few, many or a size class.

D: TRBD1; J: TRBJ2-7; V: TRBV6-2/TRBV6-3; size: many; DNA: TGTGCCAGCAGCGCAAGACGGGACAGGTACAGCGAGCAGTACTTC; CDR3: CASSARRDRYSEQYF
D: -; J: TRBJ1-5; V: TRBV7-8; size: -; DNA: TGTGCCAGCAGGGCCGGGGCGGCCAATCAGCCCCAGCATTTT; CDR3: CASRAGAANQPQHF
D: TRBD2; J: TRBJ2-7; V: TRBV11-3; size: -; DNA: TGTGCCAGCAGCCCTGGTGGGACTAGCGACGAGCAGTACTTC; CDR3: CASSPGGTSDEQYF
D: -; J: TRBJ2-7; V: TRBV11-2; size: -; DNA: TGTGCCAGCAGCTTAGGTGTTTCAGGGTCCTACGAGCAGTACTTC; CDR3: CASSLGVSGSYEQYF
D: -; J: TRBJ1-1; V: TRBV7-2; size: -; DNA: TGTGCCAGCAGCCCCGACATTTATGGGGCTTTCTTT; CDR3: CASSPDIYGAFF
D: TRBD1; J: TRBJ1-2; V: TRBV18; size: -; DNA: TGTGCCAGCTCACGGGACAGGGGAGGAAACTATGGCTACACCTTC; CDR3: CASSRDRGGNYGYTF
D: TRBD1; J: TRBJ1-2; V: TRBV20-1; size: few; DNA: TGCAGTGCATTCCGGGACAGTAAGGATGGCTACACCTTC; CDR3: CSAFRDSKDGYTF
D: -; J: TRBJ1-5; V: TRBV28; size: -; DNA: TGTGCCAGCAGTTTCTCCCGATTGAGAGATCAGCCCCAGCATTTT; CDR3: CASSFSRLRDQPQHF
D: -; J: TRBJ1-1; V: TRBV19; size: few; DNA: TGTGCCAGTAGTATAATGGCGGATCGGGGAGCTTTCTTT; CDR3: CASSIMADRGAFF
D: -; J: TRBJ1-1; V: TRBV7-2; size: few; DNA: TGTGCCAGCGCTCCGGGCAGGGCAAACACTGAAGCTTTCTTT; CDR3: CASAPGRANTEAFF
D: -; J: TRBJ2-3; V: TRBV7-8; size: -; DNA: TGTGCCAGCGAGCGACCTTATATGGCCAGCACAGATACGCAGTATTTT; CDR3: CASERPYMASTDTQYF
D: TRBD2; J: TRBJ2-1; V: TRBV4-1; size: few; DNA: TGCGCCAGCAGCCCATCGTTGACTAGCGGGGGAGGTGAGCAGTTCTTC; CDR3: CASSPSLTSGGGEQFF
D: -; J: TRBJ2-7; V: TRBV7-2; size: many; DNA: TGTGCCAGCAGCTTAGGTTCCTACTACGAGCAGTACTTC; CDR3: CASSLGSYYEQYF
D: TRBD1; J: TRBJ1-2; V: TRBV10-3; size: few; DNA: TGTGCCATCAGCCCCGGGACAGGGCGCCCGGGGGGCTACACCTTC; CDR3: CAISPGTGRPGGYTF
D: -; J: TRBJ1-1; V: TRBV7-2; size: -; DNA: TGTGCCAGCAGCTTAGAACCCAGAGGGGGGACTGAAGCTTTCTTT; CDR3: CASSLEPRGGTEAFF
D: -; J: TRBJ2-1; V: TRBV28; size: few; DNA: TGTGCCAGCTTTCGGGCCCGAGCCTACAATGAGCAGTTCTTC; CDR3: CASFRARAYNEQFF
D: -; J: TRBJ2-5; V: TRBV3-1; size: -; DNA: TGTGCCAGCAGCCAAGTGGGCAGTCCAGAGACCCAGTACTTC; CDR3: CASSQVGSPETQYF
D: -; J: TRBJ1-1; V: TRBV28; size: few; DNA: TGTGCCACGAAACAGGTCGACACTGAAGCTTTCTTT; CDR3: CATKQVDTEAFF
D: -; J: TRBJ2-5; V: TRBV7-2; size: many; DNA: TGTGCCAGCAGCTTAGGAGAGTGGCTCCAAGAGACCCAGTACTTC; CDR3: CASSLGEWLQETQYF
D: -; J: TRBJ1-2; V: TRBV29-1; size: -; DNA: TGCAGCGTTCGTCCCGGGGGTGAGAACTATGGCTACACCTTC; CDR3: CSVRPGGENYGYTF
D: -; J: TRBJ1-6; V: TRBV7-2; size: many; DNA: TGTGCCAGCAGCTTAGAGGAATCACCCCTCCACTTT; CDR3: CASSLEESPLHF
D: TRBD1; J: TRBJ1-5; V: TRBV2; size: few; DNA: TGTGCCAGCAGGGGGGACAGCTCTAGCAATCAGCCCCAGCATTTT; CDR3: CASRGDSSSNQPQHF